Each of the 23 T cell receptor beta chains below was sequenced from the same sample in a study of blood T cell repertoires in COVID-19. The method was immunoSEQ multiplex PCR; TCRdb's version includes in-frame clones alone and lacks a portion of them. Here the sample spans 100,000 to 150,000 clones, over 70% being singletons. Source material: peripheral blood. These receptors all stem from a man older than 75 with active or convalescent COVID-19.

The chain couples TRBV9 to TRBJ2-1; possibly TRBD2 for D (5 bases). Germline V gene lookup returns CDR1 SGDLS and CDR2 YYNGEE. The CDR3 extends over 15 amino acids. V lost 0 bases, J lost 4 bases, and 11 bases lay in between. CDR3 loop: CASSVERAEYNEQFF. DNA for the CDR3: TGTGCCAGCAGCGTAGAGCGAGCGGAGTACAATGAGCAGTTCTTC.

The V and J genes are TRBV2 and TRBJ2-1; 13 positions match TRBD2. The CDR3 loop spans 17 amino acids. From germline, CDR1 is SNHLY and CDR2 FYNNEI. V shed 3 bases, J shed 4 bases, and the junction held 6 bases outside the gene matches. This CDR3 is CASSDPGLAGRYNEQFF. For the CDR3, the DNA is TGTGCCAGCAGTGACCCGGGACTAGCGGGACGTTACAATGAGCAGTTCTTC.

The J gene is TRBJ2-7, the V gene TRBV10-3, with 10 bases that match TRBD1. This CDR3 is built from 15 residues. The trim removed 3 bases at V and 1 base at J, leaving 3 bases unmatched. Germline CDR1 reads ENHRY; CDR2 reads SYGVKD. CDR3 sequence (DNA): TGTGCCATCAGTGACCCGGGACAGGGGTCCTACGAGCAGTACTTC. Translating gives CAISDPGQGSYEQYF.

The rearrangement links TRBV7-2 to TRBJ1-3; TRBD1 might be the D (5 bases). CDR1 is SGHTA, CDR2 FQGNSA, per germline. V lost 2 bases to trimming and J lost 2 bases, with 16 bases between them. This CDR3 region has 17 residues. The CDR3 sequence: CASSLRGVGVAGNTIYF. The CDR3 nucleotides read TGTGCCAGCAGCTTACGGGGGGTCGGGGTGGCTGGAAACACCATATATTTT.

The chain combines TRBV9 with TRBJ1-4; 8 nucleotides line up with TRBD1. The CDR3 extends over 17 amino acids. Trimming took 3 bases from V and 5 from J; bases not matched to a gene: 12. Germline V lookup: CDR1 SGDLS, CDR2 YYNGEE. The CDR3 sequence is CASSEGYTGGGNEKLFF. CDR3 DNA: TGTGCCAGCAGCGAGGGTTATACAGGGGGTGGGAATGAAAAACTGTTTTTT.

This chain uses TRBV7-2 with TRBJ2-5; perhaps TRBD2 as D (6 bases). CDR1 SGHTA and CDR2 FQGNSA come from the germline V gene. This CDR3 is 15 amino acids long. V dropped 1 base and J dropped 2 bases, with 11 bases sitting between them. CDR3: CASSLEGGEQETQYF. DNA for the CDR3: TGTGCCAGCAGCTTAGAAGGCGGGGAACAAGAGACCCAGTACTTC.

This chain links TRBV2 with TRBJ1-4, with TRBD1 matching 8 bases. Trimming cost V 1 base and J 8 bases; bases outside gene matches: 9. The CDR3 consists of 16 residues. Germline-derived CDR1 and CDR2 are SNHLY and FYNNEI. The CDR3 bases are TGTGCCAGCAGTGAAGGGATCGACAGGGGACGGGAAAAACTGTTTTTT. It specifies CASSEGIDRGREKLFF.

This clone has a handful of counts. In nucleotides, the CDR3 is TGTGCCAGCACCCAGGGTCCGGCTAATGAAAAACTGTTTTTT. Its translation is CASTQGPANEKLFF. The J gene is TRBJ1-4, the V gene TRBV5-8; a weak D match, TRBD1 (5 bases). The CDR3 extends over 14 amino acids. The V end was cut by 6 bases, the J end by 3 bases, with 12 bases between. CDR1 is SGHTS, CDR2 YDEGEE, per germline.

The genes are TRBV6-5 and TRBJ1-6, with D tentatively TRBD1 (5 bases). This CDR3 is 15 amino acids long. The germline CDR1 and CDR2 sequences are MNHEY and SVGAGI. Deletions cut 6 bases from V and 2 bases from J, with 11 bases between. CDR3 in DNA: TGTGCCAGCAGAGGACACCTTACCTATAATTCACCCCTCCACTTT. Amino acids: CASRGHLTYNSPLHF.

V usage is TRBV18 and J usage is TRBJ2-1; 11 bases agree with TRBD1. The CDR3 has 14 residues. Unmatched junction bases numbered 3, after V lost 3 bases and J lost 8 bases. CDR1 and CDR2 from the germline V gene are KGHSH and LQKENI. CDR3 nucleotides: TGTGCCAGCTCACCGGACAGGGGGCGCGATGAGCAGTTCTTC. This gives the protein CASSPDRGRDEQFF.

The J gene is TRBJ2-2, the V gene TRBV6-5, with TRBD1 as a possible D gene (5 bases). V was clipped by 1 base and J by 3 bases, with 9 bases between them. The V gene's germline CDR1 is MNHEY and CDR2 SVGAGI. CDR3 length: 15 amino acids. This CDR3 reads CASSYLTVDTGELFF. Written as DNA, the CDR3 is TGTGCCAGCAGTTACTTGACAGTGGACACCGGGGAGCTGTTTTTT.

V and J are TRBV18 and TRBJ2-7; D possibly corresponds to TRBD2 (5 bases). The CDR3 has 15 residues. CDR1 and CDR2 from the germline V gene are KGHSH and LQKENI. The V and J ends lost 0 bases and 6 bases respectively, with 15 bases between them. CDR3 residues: CASSPPSPGISEQYF. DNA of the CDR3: TGTGCCAGCTCACCACCGAGTCCGGGAATAAGCGAGCAGTACTTC.

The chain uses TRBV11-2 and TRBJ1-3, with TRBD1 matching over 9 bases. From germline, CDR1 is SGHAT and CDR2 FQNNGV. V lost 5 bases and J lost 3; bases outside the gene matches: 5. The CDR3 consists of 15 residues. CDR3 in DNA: TGTGCCAGCAGCCTAGGACAGGGGTTTGGAAACACCATATATTTT. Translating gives CASSLGQGFGNTIYF.

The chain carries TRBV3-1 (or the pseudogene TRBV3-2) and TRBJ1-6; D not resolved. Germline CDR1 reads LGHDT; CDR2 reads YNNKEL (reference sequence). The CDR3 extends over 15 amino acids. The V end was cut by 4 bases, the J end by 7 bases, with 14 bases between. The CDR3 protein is CASSLISGGNSPLHF. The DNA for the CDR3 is TGTGCCAGCAGCCTTATATCTGGAGGGAATTCACCCCTCCACTTT.

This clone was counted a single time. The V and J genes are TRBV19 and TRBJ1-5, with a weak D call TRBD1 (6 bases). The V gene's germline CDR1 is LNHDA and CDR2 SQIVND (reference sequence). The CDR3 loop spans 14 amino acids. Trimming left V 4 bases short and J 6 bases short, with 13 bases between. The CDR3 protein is CASSKQGGGQPQHF. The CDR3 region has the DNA TGTGCCAGTAGTAAACAGGGAGGGGGTCAGCCCCAGCATTTT.

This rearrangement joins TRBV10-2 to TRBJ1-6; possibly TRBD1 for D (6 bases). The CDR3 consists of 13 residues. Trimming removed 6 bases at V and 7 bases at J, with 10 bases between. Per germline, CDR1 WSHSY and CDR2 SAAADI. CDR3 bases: TGCGCCAGCAGAGTACAGGGAAATTCACCCCTCCACTTT. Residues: CASRVQGNSPLHF.

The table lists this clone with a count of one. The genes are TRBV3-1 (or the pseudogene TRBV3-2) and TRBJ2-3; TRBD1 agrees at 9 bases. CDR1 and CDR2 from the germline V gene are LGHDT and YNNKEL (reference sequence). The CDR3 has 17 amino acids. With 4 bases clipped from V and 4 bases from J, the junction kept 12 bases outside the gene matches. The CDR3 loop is CASSPFRDRVYSDTQYF. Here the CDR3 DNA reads TGTGCCAGCAGCCCTTTCCGGGACAGGGTATATTCAGATACGCAGTATTTT.

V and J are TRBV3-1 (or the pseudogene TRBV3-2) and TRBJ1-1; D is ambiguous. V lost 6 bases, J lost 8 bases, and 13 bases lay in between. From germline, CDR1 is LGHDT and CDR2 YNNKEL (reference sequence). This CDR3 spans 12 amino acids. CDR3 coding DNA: TGTGCCAGCAGAGGACCGGGAGAAGAAGCTTTCTTT. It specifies CASRGPGEEAFF.

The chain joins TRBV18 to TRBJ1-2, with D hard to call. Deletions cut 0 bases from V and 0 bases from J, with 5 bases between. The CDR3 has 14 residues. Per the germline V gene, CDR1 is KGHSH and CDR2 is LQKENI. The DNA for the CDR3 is TGTGCCAGCTCACCACCGGGCCCTAACTATGGCTACACCTTC. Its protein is CASSPPGPNYGYTF.

CDR3 in amino acids: CASRLQGALGETQYF. As DNA, the CDR3 is TGTGCCAGCAGACTACAGGGGGCCTTGGGGGAGACCCAGTACTTC. The chain recombines TRBV6-5 with TRBJ2-5, with 9 bases that match TRBD1. The CDR3 runs 15 residues. CDR1 and CDR2 from the germline V gene are MNHEY and SVGAGI. V was pared by 6 bases and J by 5 bases, with 10 bases of the junction left unmatched.

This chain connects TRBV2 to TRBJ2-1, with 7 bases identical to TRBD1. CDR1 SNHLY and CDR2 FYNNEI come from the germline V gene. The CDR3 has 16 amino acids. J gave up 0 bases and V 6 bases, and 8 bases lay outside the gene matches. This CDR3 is CASRKGALSSYNEQFF. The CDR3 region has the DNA TGTGCCAGCAGAAAGGGGGCACTGAGCTCCTACAATGAGCAGTTCTTC.

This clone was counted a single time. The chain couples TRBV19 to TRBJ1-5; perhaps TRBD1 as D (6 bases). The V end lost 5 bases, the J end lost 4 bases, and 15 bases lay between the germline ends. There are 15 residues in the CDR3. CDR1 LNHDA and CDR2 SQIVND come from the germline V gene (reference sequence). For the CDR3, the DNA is TGTGCCAGTAGTCTGTTTGGCAGGGGAAATCAGCCCCAGCATTTT. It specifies CASSLFGRGNQPQHF.

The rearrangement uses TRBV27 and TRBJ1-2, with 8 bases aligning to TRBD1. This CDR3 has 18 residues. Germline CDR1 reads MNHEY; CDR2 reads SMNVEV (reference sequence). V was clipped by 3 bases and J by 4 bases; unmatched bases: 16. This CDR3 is CASSFGFRGRTVGYGYTF. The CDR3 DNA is TGTGCCAGCAGTTTCGGCTTCAGGGGGCGGACCGTTGGCTATGGCTACACCTTC.